This entry features one T cell receptor (beta chain) sequence. Method: immunoSEQ multiplex PCR; TCRdb's copy keeps in-frame clones and lacks some. Seen here are around 100,000 clones, 75% to 90% observed once, and the top ten hold around 1.6%. These data originate in a study of blood T cell repertoires in COVID-19. This sequence originates from a man of 80 years or more with acute or convalescent COVID-19. Source material: peripheral blood.

CDR3: CASSEATGTGIGYTF. The CDR3, as DNA: TGCGCCAGCAGCGAAGCCACCGGGACAGGGATTGGCTACACCTTC. This sequence joins TRBV5-1 and TRBJ1-2, with 9 bases aligning to TRBD1. CDR1 is SGHRS, CDR2 YFSETQ, per germline. CDR3 length: 15 amino acids. J gave up 7 bases and V 4 bases, and 11 bases lay outside the gene matches.